The present entry profiles one TCR beta chain with its context. The clone's antigen remains unknown. The conserved phenylalanine or tryptophan is not found at the CDR3 terminus, so this likely reflects a read error. Total RNA was extracted from the cultured T cells using TRIzol reagent. 5' rapid amplification of cDNA ends (5'RACE) was the method used to amplify TCRbeta libraries from the RNA. Before sequencing, library concentration and integrity were assessed using Qubit, an Agilent instrument, and quantitative PCR. Qualified libraries were sequenced on Illumina HiSeq or MiSeq by a commercial service provider. In the authors' own workflow: TCR sequences in each sample were identified with MiXCR version 1.8.2. Qualified clones required a CDR3 longer than four amino acids, an in-frame nucleotide length, and no stop codon. A read counted as effective if the read contained the complete CDR3 structure. RT-PCR with 24 Vbeta primers, GeneScan spectratyping, and Sanger sequencing were used to validate expanded clones. TCRdb applied fastp at Q25 and MiXCR to the public reads, then kept only in-frame beta chains. Rows with one shared CDR3 protein collapse into an entry with the most common genes and DNA. TCRdb's processing, not the authors' own work, is the source of the V and J calls. This sample gives some 12,000 distinct CDR3 sequences in total; approximately 43% of them show up just once. The ten top clones hold about a quarter of the sample.

The sample is drawn from a study of T cell repertoires and leukemia-associated antigens (dated by TCRdb to between 2019 and 2020). Context from the whole study: Each sample yielded about 5.1 to 6.6 million read pairs and about 3.3 to 5.0 million effective reads, approximately 15 million effective reads overall. Using in vitro peptide stimulation of healthy T cells, the study sought to determine the antigen recognized by a TCR Vbeta21 clone earlier detected in CML patients.

Broader findings and caveats from the paper: Antigen specificity and function of the expanded clones were not tested directly and required further investigation. The four groups showed no significant differences in numbers of Vbeta genes (about 60), Jbeta genes (14), VDJ rearrangements, or unique CDR3s.

CD3+ T cells were initially rested overnight at 2.5 million to 3 million cells/mL in RPMI 1640 lacking fetal bovine serum. CD3+ T cells were isolated from PBMCs with MACS immunomagnetic beads following the manufacturer's instructions. The CDR3 comprises 18 residues, both ends counted. Kept here is only the CDR3 DNA, which spans 54 bases and is read in frame from base 1. Per the germline V gene (reference sequence), DFQATT is the CDR1 and SNEGSKA is the CDR2. The origin of this receptor is a female donor in good health. The chain is made from TRBV20-1 and TRBJ2-3; possibly the D gene is TRBD2, per 6 matching bases. The sequenced sample was CD3+ T cells sorted from blood and cultured. The CDR3 reads as follows: CRARAALLGRNRGDTQYL. The DNA sequence is TGCAGAGCTAGGGCCGCATTACTAGGCAGAAACCGGGGGGATACGCAGTATCTT.